This T cell receptor (beta chain) was captured in a study of CD8+ T cells in alopecia areata. Overall study: Tofacitinib was taken orally by treated patients, and the dose was 5 to 10 mg twice daily.

Study conclusions and caveats: Mice showed TCR sharing more clearly than patients did, possibly owing to HLA.

Comment on this clone: Antigen specificity is unknown.

It was cDNA, reverse transcribed from extracted RNA, that served as the sequencing template. Profiled with immunoSEQ multiplex PCR; TCRdb holds only in-frame clones, not every one. The sample carries about 190,000 clones, 50% to 60% recorded once. V was cut by 6 bases and J by 13 bases, with 16 bases left in between. The CDR3 has 11 amino acids. The V gene's germline CDR1 is DFQATT and CDR2 SNEGSKA (reference sequence). Treatment in this sample: oral pan-JAK inhibitor, 5-10 mg twice daily. Sequenced material: CD4+ T cells sorted from blood, taken at week 4, from a patient treated with tofacitinib. The clonotype comes from a human donor with alopecia areata. The chain couples TRBV20-1 to TRBJ2-4; D gene uncertain. The CDR3 protein is CSARREPAQYF. The CDR3 nucleotides read TGCAGTGCCCGGCGTGAACCGGCACAGTACTTC.